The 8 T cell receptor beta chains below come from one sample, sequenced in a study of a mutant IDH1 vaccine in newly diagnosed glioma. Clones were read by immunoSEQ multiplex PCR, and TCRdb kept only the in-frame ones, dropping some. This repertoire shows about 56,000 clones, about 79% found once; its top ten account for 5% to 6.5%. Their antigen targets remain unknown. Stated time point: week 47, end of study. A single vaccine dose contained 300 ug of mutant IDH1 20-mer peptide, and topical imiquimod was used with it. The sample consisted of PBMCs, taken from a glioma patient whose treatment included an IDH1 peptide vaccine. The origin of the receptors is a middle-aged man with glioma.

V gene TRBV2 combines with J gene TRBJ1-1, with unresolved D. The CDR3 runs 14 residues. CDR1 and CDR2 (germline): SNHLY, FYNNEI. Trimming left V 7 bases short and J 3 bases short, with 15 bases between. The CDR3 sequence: CASTSEQSDTEAFF. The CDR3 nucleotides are TGTGCCAGCACATCGGAGCAGTCGGACACTGAAGCTTTCTTT.

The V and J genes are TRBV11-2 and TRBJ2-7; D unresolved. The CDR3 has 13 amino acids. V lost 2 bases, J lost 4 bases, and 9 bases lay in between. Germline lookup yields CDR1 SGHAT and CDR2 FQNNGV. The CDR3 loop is CASSLRARYEQYF. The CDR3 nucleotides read TGTGCCAGCAGCTTAAGGGCCCGATACGAGCAGTACTTC.

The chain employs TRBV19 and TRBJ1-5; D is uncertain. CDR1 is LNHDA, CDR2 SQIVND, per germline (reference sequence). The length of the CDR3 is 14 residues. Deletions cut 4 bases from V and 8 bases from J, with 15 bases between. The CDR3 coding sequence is TGTGCCAGTAGTACCGGATCATGGTCTGAGCCCCAGCATTTT. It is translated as CASSTGSWSEPQHF. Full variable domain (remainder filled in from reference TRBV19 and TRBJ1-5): DGGITQSPKYLFRKEGQNVTLSCEQNLNHDAMYWYRQDPGQGLRLIYYSQIVNDFQKGDIAEGYSVSREKKESFPLTVTSAQKNPTAFYLCASSTGSWSEPQHFGDGTRLSIL.

CDR3 in amino acids: CASSLHGPGDNEQFF. CDR3 DNA sequence: TGTGCCAGCAGCTTACACGGTCCAGGGGACAATGAGCAGTTCTTC. This rearrangement joins TRBV9 to TRBJ2-1, with TRBD1 as a possible D gene (6 bases). In germline, CDR1 is SGDLS, CDR2 YYNGEE. CDR3 length equals 15 residues. The V end was cut by 4 bases, the J end by 5 bases, with 16 bases between.

CDR3 DNA: TGTGCCAGCAGTGTTAGCGGGATGCGGTCACCCCTCCACTTT. Protein: CASSVSGMRSPLHF. V usage is TRBV9 and J usage is TRBJ1-6; D is ambiguous. The V and J ends lost 5 bases and 10 bases respectively, with 16 bases between them. CDR3 length: 14 residues. Germline values: CDR1 SGDLS, CDR2 YYNGEE. The full variable domain, rest sourced from reference TRBV9 and TRBJ1-6, is DSGVTQTPKHLITATGQRVTLRCSPRSGDLSVYWYQQSLDQGLQFLIQYYNGEERAKGNILERFSAQQFPDLHSELNLSSLELGDSALYFCASSVSGMRSPLHFGNGTRLTVT.

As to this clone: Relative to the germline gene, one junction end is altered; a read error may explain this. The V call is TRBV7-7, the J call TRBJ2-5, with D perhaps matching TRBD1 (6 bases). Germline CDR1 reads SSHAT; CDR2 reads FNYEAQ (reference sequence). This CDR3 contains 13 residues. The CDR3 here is CASSSYRDETQYF. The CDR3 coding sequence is TGTGCTAGCAGCTCCTACAGGGACGAGACCCAGTACTTC. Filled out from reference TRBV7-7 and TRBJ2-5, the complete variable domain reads GAGVSQSPRYKVTKRGQDVTLRCDPISSHATLYWYQQALGQGPEFLTYFNYEAQPDKSGLPSDRFSAERPEGSISTLTIQRTEQRDSAMYRCASSSYRDETQYFGPGTRLLVL.

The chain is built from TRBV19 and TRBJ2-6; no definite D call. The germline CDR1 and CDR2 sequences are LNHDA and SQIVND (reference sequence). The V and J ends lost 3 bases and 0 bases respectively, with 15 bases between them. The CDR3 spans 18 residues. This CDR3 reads CASSIRVRTYSGANVLTF. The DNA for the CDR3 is TGTGCCAGTAGTATTAGGGTCAGGACCTACTCTGGGGCCAACGTCCTGACTTTC.

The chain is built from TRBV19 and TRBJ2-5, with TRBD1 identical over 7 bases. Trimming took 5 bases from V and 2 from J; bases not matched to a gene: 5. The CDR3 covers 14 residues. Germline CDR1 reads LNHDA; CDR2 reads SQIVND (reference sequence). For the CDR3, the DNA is TGTGCCAGTAGTTCCGACAGGGCACAAGAGACCCAGTACTTC. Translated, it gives CASSSDRAQETQYF.